The next 14 T cell receptor beta chains were all read from a single sample in a study of cytomegalovirus exposure and HLA in healthy donors. The PCR used 60 Vbeta and 13 Jbeta primers. Only in-frame clones appear in the TCRdb table, and some are missing; sequencing was by immunoSEQ multiplex PCR. The sample records 130,000 or so clones, 75% to 80% being singletons. Sequencing was performed on PBMCs. Receptors originate from a woman in her sixties or seventies in good health and CMV-seronegative.

This clone showed up just a few times. This rearrangement joins TRBV6-1 to TRBJ1-2; no definite D call. Germline assignment: CDR1 MNHNS and CDR2 SASEGT. V dropped 0 bases and J dropped 2 bases, with 10 bases sitting between them. The CDR3 covers 15 residues. The CDR3 region is CASSEAGSRNYGYTF. The CDR3 nucleotides read TGTGCCAGCAGTGAAGCAGGTTCTAGAAACTATGGCTACACCTTC.

The chain couples TRBV9 to TRBJ1-5; 8 bases agree with TRBD1. The CDR3 extends over 16 amino acids. Germline V gene lookup returns CDR1 SGDLS and CDR2 YYNGEE. V shed 0 bases and J 7 bases; nucleotides not matched to a gene: 9. The CDR3 DNA follows: TGTGCCAGCAGCGTAGGGACAGGGACCGCCGCGCAGCCCCAGCATTTT. Its translation: CASSVGTGTAAQPQHF.

The chain links TRBV28 to TRBJ1-2; 7 bases match TRBD1. The CDR3 consists of 14 residues. Germline trimming cut 7 bases from V and 5 bases from J; bases unmatched to any gene: 10. Germline V gives CDR1 MDHEN, CDR2 SYDVKM. The CDR3: CASTNQTGNYGYTF. The CDR3 nucleotides read TGTGCCAGCACCAATCAGACAGGGAATTATGGCTACACCTTC.

V and J are TRBV7-2 and TRBJ2-2; the match to TRBD1 covers 8 bases. J lost 4 bases, V lost 1 base, and 2 bases had no gene match. The CDR3 loop spans 15 amino acids. The germline gives CDR1 SGHTA, CDR2 FQGNSA. The CDR3: CASSLGTGTTGELFF. For the CDR3, the DNA is TGTGCCAGCAGCTTAGGGACAGGGACCACCGGGGAGCTGTTTTTT.

The chain carries TRBV18 and TRBJ2-2; tentatively, D is TRBD1 (5 bases). CDR3 length: 15 amino acids. CDR1 and CDR2 from the germline V gene are KGHSH and LQKENI. Trimming removed 2 bases from V and 1 base from J, with 8 bases in between. CDR3 loop: CASSPGQGNTGELFF. In nucleotides, the CDR3 is TGTGCCAGCTCACCAGGGCAGGGGAACACCGGGGAGCTGTTTTTT.

The gene calls are TRBV28 and TRBJ2-3; 7 bases match TRBD2. V was pared by 3 bases and J by 10 bases, with 10 bases of the junction left unmatched. CDR1 is MDHEN and CDR2 is SYDVKM in the germline V gene. There are 14 residues in the CDR3. The CDR3 nucleotides read TGTGCCAGCAGTTTCCCCTTAGGCGGGGGAGCGCAGTATTTT. Its protein product is CASSFPLGGGAQYF.

The rearrangement links TRBV7-8 to TRBJ2-5; TRBD2 matches at 9 bases. Trimming took 0 bases from V and 7 from J; bases not matched to a gene: 6. This CDR3 comprises 15 residues. Per the germline V gene, CDR1 is SGHVS and CDR2 is FQNEAQ. This chain's CDR3 is CASSLATSGTGTQYF. The CDR3 bases are TGTGCCAGCAGCTTAGCGACTAGCGGAACGGGGACCCAGTACTTC.

The table lists this clone with a few counts. The J gene is TRBJ2-5, the V gene TRBV6-1; 11 nucleotides line up with TRBD2. The CDR3 extends over 15 amino acids. The germline CDR1 and CDR2 sequences are MNHNS and SASEGT. V gave up 7 bases and J gave up 5 bases; unmatched junction bases: 9. CDR3: CASTWALAGGETQYF. DNA of the CDR3: TGTGCCAGCACATGGGCCCTAGCGGGAGGTGAGACCCAGTACTTC.

As for this clone: The same CDR3 also results from other DNA sequences found in this sample. This chain connects TRBV5-1 to TRBJ2-1; D remains unclear. The ends were cut back, 1 base at V and 6 bases at J, with 11 bases in the middle. Germline V gives CDR1 SGHRS, CDR2 YFSETQ. The CDR3 consists of 14 residues. The CDR3 nucleotides read TGCGCCAGCAGCTTGAGGTTGACGGGCAATGAGCAGTTCTTC. This encodes CASSLRLTGNEQFF. Based on the CDR3 plus reference TRBV5-1 and TRBJ2-1, the full variable domain is KAGVTQTPRYLIKTRGQQVTLSCSPISGHRSVSWYQQTPGQGLQFLFEYFSETQRNKGNFPGRFSGRQFSNSRSEMNVSTLELGDSALYLCASSLRLTGNEQFFGPGTRLTVL.

This chain uses TRBV7-9 with TRBJ1-2; the match to TRBD1 covers 7 bases. Germline values: CDR1 SEHNR, CDR2 FQNEAQ (reference sequence). V gave up 4 bases and J gave up 2 bases; unmatched junction bases: 7. The CDR3 consists of 15 residues. In DNA, the CDR3 is TGTGCCAGCAGCTCGGGCTTGACAGGGAACTATGGCTACACCTTC. Translating it yields CASSSGLTGNYGYTF. The full variable domain, in which reference TRBV7-9 and TRBJ1-2 provide the parts outside the CDR3, is DTGVSQNPRHKITKRGQNVTFRCDPISEHNRLYWYRQTLGQGPEFLTYFQNEAQLEKSRLLSDRFSAERPKGSFSTLEIQRTEQGDSAMYLCASSSGLTGNYGYTFGSGTRLTVV.

This chain joins TRBV5-1 and TRBJ2-1; D remains ambiguous. The CDR3 loop spans 12 amino acids. Germline CDR1 reads SGHRS; CDR2 reads YFSETQ. Trimming took off 5 bases at V and 5 bases at J, with 8 bases between the two ends. CDR3 in amino acids: CASSSLNNEQFF. For the CDR3, the DNA is TGCGCCAGCAGTTCCCTAAACAATGAGCAGTTCTTC.

The rearrangement uses TRBV9 and TRBJ2-3; TRBD2 aligns across 10 bases. The CDR3 totals 16 residues. The trim removed 0 bases at V and 0 bases at J, leaving 1 base unmatched. Germline lookup yields CDR1 SGDLS and CDR2 YYNGEE. The CDR3 region is CASSVVTSGSTDTQYF. CDR3 bases: TGTGCCAGCAGCGTAGTGACTAGCGGGAGCACAGATACGCAGTATTTT.

The CDR3 sequence: CASSPGTGGGKNIQYF. Here the CDR3 DNA reads TGCGCCAGCAGCCCGGGGACAGGGGGGGGAAAAAACATTCAGTACTTC. The J gene is TRBJ2-4, the V gene TRBV5-1; the match to TRBD1 covers 11 bases. The germline CDR1 and CDR2 sequences are SGHRS and YFSETQ. This CDR3 has 16 amino acids. The ends lost 4 bases at V and 4 bases at J; junction bases unmatched: 7.

The chain couples TRBV7-8 to TRBJ1-5; D is possibly TRBD1 (5 bases). Germline V gives CDR1 SGHVS, CDR2 FQNEAQ. This CDR3 comprises 15 residues. The germline V and J ends were trimmed by 1 base and 3 bases, with 10 bases remaining between them. Written as DNA, the CDR3 is TGTGCCAGCAGCTTAGAACAGGCGTACAATCAGCCCCAGCATTTT. Protein: CASSLEQAYNQPQHF. The full variable domain, its missing parts supplied by reference TRBV7-8 and TRBJ1-5, is GAGVSQSPRYKVAKRGQDVALRCDPISGHVSLFWYQQALGQGPEFLTYFQNEAQLDKSGLPSDRFFAERPEGSVSTLKIQRTQQEDSAVYLCASSLEQAYNQPQHFGDGTRLSIL.